There are a few counts of the clone carrying this T cell receptor beta chain. The TCR beta CDR3 regions underwent amplification from RNA transcripts. Second-round multiplex PCR came after first-round RT-PCR with HTBI primers. In TCRdb, the multiplex PCR reads were re-called with MiXCR into one record per CDR3 protein. This table has 1 million to 1.3 million distinct CDR3 sequences, less than 45% appearing once. The data originate from a study of Graves' ophthalmopathy and Graves' hyperthyroidism. This CDR3 has 16 residues. Germline loops: CDR1 MGHDK, CDR2 SYGVNS. Trimming cost V 10 bases and J 5 bases; bases outside gene matches: 19.

The sample comprised peripheral blood or thyroid tissue (not recorded which). This TCR was sampled from an adult man with Graves' hyperthyroidism. V and J are TRBV25-1 and TRBJ1-2, with 7 bases fitting TRBD1. This CDR3 is CATNQAPIQGYYGYTF. The CDR3 nucleotides read TGTGCCACCAACCAGGCTCCTATACAGGGGTATTATGGCTACACCTTC.